The 2 T cell receptor beta chains given below trace back to one sample, sequenced in a study of PD-L1 blockade in urothelial cancer. Profiling relied on immunoSEQ multiplex PCR, and the TCRdb table lists in-frame clones only, not all of them. This table holds approximately 90,000 clones, about 85% found once. Time point noted: pretreatment peripheral blood. The specimen was PBMCs, collected around atezolizumab (anti-PD-L1) treatment. The receptors here all came from a man aged 55 to 69 with urothelial cancer.

This sequence joins TRBV7-3 and TRBJ2-7, with 8 bases lining up with TRBD1. The CDR3 length is 15 residues. The V and J ends lost 5 bases and 3 bases, in that order; junction bases with no gene match: 9. CDR1 SGHTA and CDR2 FQGTGA come from the germline V gene. The CDR3: CASSKVGQVGYEQYF. The DNA of the CDR3 is TGTGCCAGCAGCAAGGTGGGACAGGTGGGCTACGAGCAGTACTTC.

The genes are TRBV7-8 and TRBJ1-2; D possibly corresponds to TRBD1 (6 bases). Germline V CDR1 and CDR2: SGHVS, FQNEAQ. V was shortened by 5 bases and J by 1 base, with 20 bases between the two germline ends. CDR3 length: 17 residues. The CDR3 sequence is CASSQPKAGVGNYGYTF. The CDR3 DNA is TGTGCCAGCAGCCAACCTAAGGCAGGGGTTGGTAACTATGGCTACACCTTC.